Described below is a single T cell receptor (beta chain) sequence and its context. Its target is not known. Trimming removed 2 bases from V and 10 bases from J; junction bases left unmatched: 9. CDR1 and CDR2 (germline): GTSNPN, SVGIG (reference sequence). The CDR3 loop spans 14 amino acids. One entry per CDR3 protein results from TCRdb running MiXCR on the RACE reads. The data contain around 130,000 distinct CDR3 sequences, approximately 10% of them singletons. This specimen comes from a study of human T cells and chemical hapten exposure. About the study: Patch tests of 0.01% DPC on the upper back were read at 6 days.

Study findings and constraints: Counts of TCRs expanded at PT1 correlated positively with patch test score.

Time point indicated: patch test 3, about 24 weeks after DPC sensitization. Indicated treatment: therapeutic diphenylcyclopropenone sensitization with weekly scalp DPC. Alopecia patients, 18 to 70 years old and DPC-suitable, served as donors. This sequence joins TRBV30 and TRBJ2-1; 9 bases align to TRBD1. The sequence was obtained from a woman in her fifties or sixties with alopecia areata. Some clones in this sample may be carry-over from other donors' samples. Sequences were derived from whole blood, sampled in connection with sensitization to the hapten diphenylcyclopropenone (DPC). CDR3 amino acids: CAWSLGQGIGEQFF. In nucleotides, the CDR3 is TGTGCCTGGAGTCTGGGACAGGGTATAGGGGAGCAGTTCTTC.